The entry below describes one TCR beta chain. The antigen remains unidentified. V lost 9 bases and J lost 2, with 25 bases in between. In germline, CDR1 is MDHEN, CDR2 SYDVKM. There are 17 residues in the CDR3. Assay: immunoSEQ multiplex PCR; the TCRdb copy retains only in-frame clones and omits some. The repertoire holds 39,000 or so clones, with 89% as singletons. This entry comes from a study of neoadjuvant nivolumab and ipilimumab in lung cancer. Study conclusions and caveats: TCR sequencing covered a small number of samples. From pretherapy to surgery, tumor richness and clonality rose with dual therapy. Resected tumors had greater TCR richness and clonality than uninvolved lung. Pathologic regression was not significantly tied to TCR clonality.

Sequencing was performed on peripheral blood, taken before neoadjuvant nivolumab, alone or with ipilimumab. This TCR was sampled from an adult with non-small cell lung cancer. The rearrangement links TRBV28 to TRBJ2-5, with D maybe TRBD2 (5 bases). The CDR3 DNA follows: TGTGCCAGTTTGGGCAGCGGACTCCACATAATTCAAGAGACCCAGTACTTC. It specifies CASLGSGLHIIQETQYF.